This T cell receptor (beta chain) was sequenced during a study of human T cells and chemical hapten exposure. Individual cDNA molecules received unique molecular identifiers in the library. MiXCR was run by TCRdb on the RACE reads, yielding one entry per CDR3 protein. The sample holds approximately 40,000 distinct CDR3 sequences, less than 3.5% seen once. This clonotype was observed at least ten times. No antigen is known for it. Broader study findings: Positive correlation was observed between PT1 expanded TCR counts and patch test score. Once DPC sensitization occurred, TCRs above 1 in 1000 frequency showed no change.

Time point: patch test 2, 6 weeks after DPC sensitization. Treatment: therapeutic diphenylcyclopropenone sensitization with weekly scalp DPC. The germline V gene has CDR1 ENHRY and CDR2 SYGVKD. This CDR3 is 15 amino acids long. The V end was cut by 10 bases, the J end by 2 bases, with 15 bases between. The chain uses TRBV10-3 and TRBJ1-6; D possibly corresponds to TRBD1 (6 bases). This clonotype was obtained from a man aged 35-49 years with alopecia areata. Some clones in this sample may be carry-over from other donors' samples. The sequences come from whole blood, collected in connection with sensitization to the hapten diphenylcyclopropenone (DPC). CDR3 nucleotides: TGTGCCACTCTGATCGGGGGCACCTATAATTCACCCCTCCACTTT. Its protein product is CATLIGGTYNSPLHF.